Described below is a single T cell receptor (beta chain) sequence and its context. Its cognate antigen has yet to be identified. No quality values exist for individual bases; no much larger clone is one base distant. This sample stems from a study of CD4 T cells in relation to SARS-CoV-2 and coronaviruses (dated by TCRdb to about 2021). The study in broad terms: HLA restriction was mapped for shared crossreactive spike epitopes using patient-derived lymphoblastoid cell lines. Samples from a few pre-COVID donors and the naive versus memory experiments were sequenced with the Adaptive Biotechnologies TCR-sequencing kit; other data were Illumina-based. Expansion assays from other donors in the study were sequenced with a different, Illumina-based TCR-beta assay. At the level of individual TCR clonotypes, the study evaluated whether memory CD4+ T cells crossreact between the spike proteins of SARS-CoV-2 and those of common cold coronaviruses.

The CDR3 goes from the cysteine to the phenylalanine over 13 residues. Only CDR3 DNA is held: 39 bases, read in frame from base 1. Looking up the germline V gene yields CDR1 SGHTA and CDR2 FQGNSA. Trimming removed 5 bases from V and 5 bases from J, leaving 12 bases between the germline ends. Deep-resolution immunoSEQ TCR-beta sequencing was performed on DNA from uncultured naive and memory CD4+ T cells. The authors' pipeline ran thus. Preprocessing removed nonproductive sequences and CDR3s not starting with C, not ending with F or W, or shorter than 7 amino acids. Cultured and uncultured naive and memory CD4+ repertoires were searched for CDR3s previously identified as spike- and CEF-reactive. CDR3 homology was measured as pairwise Levenshtein distance, computed with the stringdist R package after trimming three terminal residues from each end. This is the immuneACCESS table as TCRdb keeps it, with only in-frame sequences that have V and J called. A part of the clones is gone; compared with another copy, unresolved V genes explain less than half, and the rest is unexplained. V and J calls plus clone size are reproduced from that table; the DNA served to infer D and trimming. Recorded for this sample are approximately 70,000 clones; approximately 95% of them occurred a single time. The top ten constitute approximately 0.25% of the sample.

CD4+ T cells from unexposed donors were collected before the COVID-19 pandemic (2011-2018). Naive and memory CD4+ T cells were separated from cryopreserved PBMCs through CD4 enrichment, which was followed by EasySep naive CD4+ T cell enrichment. The leukapheresis product for the unexposed donors was obtained through commercial purchase. PBMCs were isolated from leukapheresis product or whole blood by Ficoll-Paque PLUS gradient centrifugation. The PBMCs went either fresh into the expansion assay or into cryopreservation at -140 degrees C. The QIAamp Micro DNA Kit was used to extract genomic DNA from the CD4+ T cells. Here is what the overall study found, with its caveats: Pre-pandemic and post-infection samples were not both contributed by any donor, so tracing of the source of pre-existing responses was limited. The study was constrained by small numbers of patients and of tested TCRs. Crossreactivity analysis centred on spike protein, so crossreactivity against other viral proteins was not assessed. Compared with monoreactive clones, crossreactive clones had significantly weaker SARS-CoV-2-driven expansion, a result consistent with antigenic imprinting. Sequencing of naive versus memory cells indicated that the assay detects memory recall responses, not primary responses primed during culture. In around three fifths of donors, memory CD4+ clonotypes turned up that crossrecognized SARS-CoV-2 and at least one common cold coronavirus spike.

Recombination connected TRBV7-2 to TRBJ2-5; TRBD2 is a possible D gene, resting on 5 matching bases. The receptor was derived from a human donor in good health. Input material: naive CD4+ T cells from PBMCs. What the cell subset or site label conveys for this sample: naive CD4+ T cells isolated by negative enrichment. The sequenced DNA is TGTGCCAGCAGCCCAGAGAGGGAGGAGACCCAGTACTTC. This gives the protein CASSPEREETQYF.